This TCR beta chain comes out of a study of T-cell reconstitution after alpha-beta-depleted transplantation in children. Unique molecular identifiers were incorporated during preparation of the TCRbeta library. TCRdb independently ran MiXCR on the PCR reads; one entry per CDR3 protein. Seen here are roughly 300,000 distinct CDR3 sequences, around a tenth observed once, and the top ten hold around 20%. This clonotype appeared many times. CDR1 SGHAT and CDR2 FQNNGV come from the germline V gene. The CDR3 is made up of 18 amino acids. The ends lost 5 bases at V and 3 bases at J; junction bases unmatched: 17.

This chain links TRBV11-2 with TRBJ2-3; TRBD1 agrees at 7 bases. Sequencing used peripheral blood, obtained 180 days after TCRalphabeta/CD19-depleted stem cell transplant. This clonotype was sampled from a male patient aged 2 to 9 who had a stem cell transplant for chronic granulomatous disease, so the T cells may come from the graft donor. CDR3 sequence reads: CASSHLEDRNVWTDTQYF. CDR3 nucleotides: TGTGCCAGCAGCCACCTGGAGGACAGGAATGTATGGACAGATACGCAGTATTTT. Filled out from reference TRBV11-2 and TRBJ2-3, the complete variable domain reads EAGVAQSPRYKIIEKRQSVAFWCNPISGHATLYWYQQILGQGPKLLIQFQNNGVVDDSQLPKDRFSAERLKGVDSTLKIQPAKLEDSAVYLCASSHLEDRNVWTDTQYFGPGTRLTVL.